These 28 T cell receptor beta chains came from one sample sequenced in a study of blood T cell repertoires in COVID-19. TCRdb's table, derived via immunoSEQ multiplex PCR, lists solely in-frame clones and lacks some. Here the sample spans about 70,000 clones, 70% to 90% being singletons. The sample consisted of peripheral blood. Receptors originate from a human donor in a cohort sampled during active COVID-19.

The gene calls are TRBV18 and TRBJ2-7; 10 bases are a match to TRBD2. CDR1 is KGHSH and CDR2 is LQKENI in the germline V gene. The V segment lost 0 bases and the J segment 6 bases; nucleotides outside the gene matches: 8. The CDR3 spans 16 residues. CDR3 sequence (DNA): TGTGCCAGCTCACCACCGGTCGCTAGCGGGGGATCCGAGCAGTACTTC. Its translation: CASSPPVASGGSEQYF.

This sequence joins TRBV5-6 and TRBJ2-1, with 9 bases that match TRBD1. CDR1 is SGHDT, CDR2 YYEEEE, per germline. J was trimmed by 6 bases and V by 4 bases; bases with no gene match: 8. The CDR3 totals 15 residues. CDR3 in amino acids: CASSPRDRECNEQFF. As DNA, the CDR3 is TGTGCCAGCAGCCCCCGGGACAGGGAATGCAATGAGCAGTTCTTC.

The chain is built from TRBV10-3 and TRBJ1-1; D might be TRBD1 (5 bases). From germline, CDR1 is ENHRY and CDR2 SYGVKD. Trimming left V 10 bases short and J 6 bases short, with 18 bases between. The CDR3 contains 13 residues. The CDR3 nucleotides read TGTGCCACCCGCAGGGAGGGGATGGCTGAAGCTTTCTTT. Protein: CATRREGMAEAFF.

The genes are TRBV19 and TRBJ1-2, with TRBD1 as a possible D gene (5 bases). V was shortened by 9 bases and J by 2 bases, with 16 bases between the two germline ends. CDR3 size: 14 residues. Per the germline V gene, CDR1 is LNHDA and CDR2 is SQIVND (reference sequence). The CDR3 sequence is CASLPGRRNYGYTF. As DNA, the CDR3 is TGTGCCAGCCTACCAGGGCGGAGAAACTATGGCTACACCTTC.

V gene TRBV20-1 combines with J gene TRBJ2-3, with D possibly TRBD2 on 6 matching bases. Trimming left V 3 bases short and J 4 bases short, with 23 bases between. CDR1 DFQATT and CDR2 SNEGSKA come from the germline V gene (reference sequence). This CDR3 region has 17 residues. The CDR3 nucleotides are TGCAGTGCTAGTCCCAGCGGGCAAGTCAGTGACGCAGATACGCAGTATTTT. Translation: CSASPSGQVSDADTQYF.

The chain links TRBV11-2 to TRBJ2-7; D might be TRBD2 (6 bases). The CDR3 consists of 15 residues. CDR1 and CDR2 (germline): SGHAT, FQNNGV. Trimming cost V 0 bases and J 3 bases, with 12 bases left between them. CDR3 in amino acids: CASSLEYGSGYEQYF. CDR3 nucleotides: TGTGCCAGCAGCTTAGAGTATGGTAGCGGCTACGAGCAGTACTTC.

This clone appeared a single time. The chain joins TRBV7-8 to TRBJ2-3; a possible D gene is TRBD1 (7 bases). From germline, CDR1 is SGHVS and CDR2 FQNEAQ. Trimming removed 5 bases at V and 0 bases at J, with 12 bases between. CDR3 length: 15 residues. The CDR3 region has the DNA TGTGCCAGCAGCGCGGGACAGACTAGCACAGATACGCAGTATTTT. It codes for CASSAGQTSTDTQYF. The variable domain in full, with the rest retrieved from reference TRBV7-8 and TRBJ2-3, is GAGVSQSPRYKVAKRGQDVALRCDPISGHVSLFWYQQALGQGPEFLTYFQNEAQLDKSGLPSDRFFAERPEGSVSTLKIQRTQQEDSAVYLCASSAGQTSTDTQYFGPGTRLTVL.

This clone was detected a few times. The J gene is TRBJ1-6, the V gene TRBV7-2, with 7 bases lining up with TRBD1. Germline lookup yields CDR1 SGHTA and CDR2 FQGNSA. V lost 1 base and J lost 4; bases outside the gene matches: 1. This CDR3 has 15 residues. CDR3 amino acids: CASSLGTGYNSPLHF. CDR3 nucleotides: TGTGCCAGCAGCTTAGGGACAGGTTATAATTCACCCCTCCACTTT.

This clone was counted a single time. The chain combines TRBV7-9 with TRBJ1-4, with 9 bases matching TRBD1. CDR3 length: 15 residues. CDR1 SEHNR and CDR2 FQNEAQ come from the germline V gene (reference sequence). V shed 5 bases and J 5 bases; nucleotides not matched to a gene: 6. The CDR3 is CASSQSGTGNEKLFF. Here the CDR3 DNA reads TGTGCCAGCAGCCAATCCGGGACAGGGAATGAAAAACTGTTTTTT.

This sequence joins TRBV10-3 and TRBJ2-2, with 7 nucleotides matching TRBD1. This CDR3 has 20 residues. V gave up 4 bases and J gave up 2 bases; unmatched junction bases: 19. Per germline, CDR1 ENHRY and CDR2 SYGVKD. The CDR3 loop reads CAISALIPGQTLKNTGELFF. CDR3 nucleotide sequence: TGTGCCATCAGTGCCCTTATTCCGGGACAGACCCTAAAAAACACCGGGGAGCTGTTTTTT.

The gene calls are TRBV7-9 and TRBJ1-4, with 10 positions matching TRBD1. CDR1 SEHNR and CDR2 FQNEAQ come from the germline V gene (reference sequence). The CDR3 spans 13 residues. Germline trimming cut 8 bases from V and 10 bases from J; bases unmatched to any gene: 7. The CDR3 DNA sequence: TGTGCCAGCGCCGGGACAGGGGAGGGAAAACTGTTTTTT. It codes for CASAGTGEGKLFF.

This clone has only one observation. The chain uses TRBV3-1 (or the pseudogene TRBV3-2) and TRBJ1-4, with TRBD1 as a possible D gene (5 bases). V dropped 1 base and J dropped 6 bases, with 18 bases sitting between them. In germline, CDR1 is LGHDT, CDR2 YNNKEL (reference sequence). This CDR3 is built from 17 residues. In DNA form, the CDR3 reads TGTGCCAGCAGCCAAGTTGTGATTAGGGGAAGGGATGAAAAACTGTTTTTT. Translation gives CASSQVVIRGRDEKLFF.

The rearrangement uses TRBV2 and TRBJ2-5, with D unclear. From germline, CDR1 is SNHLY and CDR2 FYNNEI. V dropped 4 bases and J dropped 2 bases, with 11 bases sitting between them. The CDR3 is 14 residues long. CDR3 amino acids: CASSGVARQETQYF. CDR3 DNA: TGTGCCAGCAGTGGAGTCGCTCGGCAAGAGACCCAGTACTTC.

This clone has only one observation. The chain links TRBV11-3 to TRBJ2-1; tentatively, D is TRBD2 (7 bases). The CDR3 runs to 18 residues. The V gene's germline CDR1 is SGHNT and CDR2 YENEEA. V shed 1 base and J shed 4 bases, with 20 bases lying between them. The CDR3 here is CASSLVTSRGDPYNEQFF. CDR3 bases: TGTGCCAGCAGCTTAGTGACTAGCAGGGGCGACCCATACAATGAGCAGTTCTTC.

The CDR3 coding sequence is TGTGCCAGCAGTGAAAACGCCAGGGTGGAGGAGACCCAGTACTTC. Its translation is CASSENARVEETQYF. The chain joins TRBV6-1 to TRBJ2-5; TRBD1 is a possible D gene (5 bases). Germline V CDR1 and CDR2: MNHNS, SASEGT. Trimming cost V 2 bases and J 5 bases, with 15 bases left between them. The CDR3 length is 15 residues.

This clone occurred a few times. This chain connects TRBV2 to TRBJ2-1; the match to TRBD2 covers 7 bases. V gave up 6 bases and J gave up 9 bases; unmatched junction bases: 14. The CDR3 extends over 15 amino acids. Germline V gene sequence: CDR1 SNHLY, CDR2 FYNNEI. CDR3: CASRRNRPTGGEQFF. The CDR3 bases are TGTGCCAGCAGGAGAAACAGGCCCACGGGGGGTGAGCAGTTCTTC.

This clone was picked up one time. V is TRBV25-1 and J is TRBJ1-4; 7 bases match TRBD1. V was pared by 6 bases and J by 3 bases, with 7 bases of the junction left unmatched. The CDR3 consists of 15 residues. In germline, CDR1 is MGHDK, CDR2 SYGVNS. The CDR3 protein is CASRADRAPNEKLFF. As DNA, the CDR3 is TGTGCCAGCAGGGCCGACAGGGCACCTAATGAAAAACTGTTTTTT.

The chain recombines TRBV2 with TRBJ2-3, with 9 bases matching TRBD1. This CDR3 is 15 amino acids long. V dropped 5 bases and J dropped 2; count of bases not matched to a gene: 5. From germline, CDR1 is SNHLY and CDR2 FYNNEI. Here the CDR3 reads CASSQGQGVTDTQYF. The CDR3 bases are TGTGCCAGCAGTCAGGGACAGGGAGTCACAGATACGCAGTATTTT. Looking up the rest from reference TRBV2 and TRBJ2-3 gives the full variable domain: EPEVTQTPSHQVTQMGQEVILRCVPISNHLYFYWYRQILGQKVEFLVSFYNNEISEKSEIFDDQFSVERPDGSNFTLKIRSTKLEDSAMYFCASSQGQGVTDTQYFGPGTRLTVL.

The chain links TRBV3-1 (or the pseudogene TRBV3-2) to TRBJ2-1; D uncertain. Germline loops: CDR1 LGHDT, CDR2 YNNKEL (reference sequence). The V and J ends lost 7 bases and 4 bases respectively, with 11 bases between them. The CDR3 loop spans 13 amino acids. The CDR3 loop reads CASTQENYNEQFF. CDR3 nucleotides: TGTGCCAGCACCCAGGAGAATTACAATGAGCAGTTCTTC.

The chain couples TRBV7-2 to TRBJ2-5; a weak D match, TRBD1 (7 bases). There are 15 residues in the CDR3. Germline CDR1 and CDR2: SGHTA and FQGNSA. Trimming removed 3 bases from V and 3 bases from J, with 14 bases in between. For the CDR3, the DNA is TGTGCCAGCAGCTTGGGGGGCAGGGGGGAAGAGACCCAGTACTTC. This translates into CASSLGGRGEETQYF. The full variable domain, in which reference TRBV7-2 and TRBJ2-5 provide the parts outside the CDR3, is GAGVSQSPSNKVTEKGKDVELRCDPISGHTALYWYRQSLGQGLEFLIYFQGNSAPDKSGLPSDRFSAERTGGSVSTLTIQRTQQEDSAVYLCASSLGGRGEETQYFGPGTRLLVL.

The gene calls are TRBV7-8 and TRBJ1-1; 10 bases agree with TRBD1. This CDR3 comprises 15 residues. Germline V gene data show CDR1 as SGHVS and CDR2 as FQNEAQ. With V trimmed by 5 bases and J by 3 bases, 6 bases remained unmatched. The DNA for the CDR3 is TGTGCCAGCAGCCCGACAGGGGGCCAGGACACTGAAGCTTTCTTT. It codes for CASSPTGGQDTEAFF.

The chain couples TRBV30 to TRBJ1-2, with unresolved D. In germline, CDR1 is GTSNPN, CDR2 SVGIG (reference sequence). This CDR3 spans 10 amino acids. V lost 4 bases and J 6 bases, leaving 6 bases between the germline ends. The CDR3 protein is CAWKIDGYTF. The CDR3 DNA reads TGTGCCTGGAAAATAGATGGCTACACCTTC.

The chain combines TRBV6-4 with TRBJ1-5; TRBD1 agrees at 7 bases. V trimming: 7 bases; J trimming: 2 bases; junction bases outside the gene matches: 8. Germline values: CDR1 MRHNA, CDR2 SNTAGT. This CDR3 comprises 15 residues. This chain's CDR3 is CASNRTGHRNQPQHF. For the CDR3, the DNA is TGTGCCAGCAACAGGACAGGACACCGCAATCAGCCCCAGCATTTT.

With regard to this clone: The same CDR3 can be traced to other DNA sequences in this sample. DNA of the CDR3: TGTGCCAGTAGTATTCCCCTAGCGGGGGGCTCAGATACGCAGTATTTT. Translation gives CASSIPLAGGSDTQYF. The V and J genes are TRBV19 and TRBJ2-3; 11 bases line up with TRBD2. With V trimmed by 3 bases and J by 4 bases, 6 bases remained unmatched. Germline CDR1 reads LNHDA; CDR2 reads SQIVND (reference sequence). CDR3 size: 16 residues.

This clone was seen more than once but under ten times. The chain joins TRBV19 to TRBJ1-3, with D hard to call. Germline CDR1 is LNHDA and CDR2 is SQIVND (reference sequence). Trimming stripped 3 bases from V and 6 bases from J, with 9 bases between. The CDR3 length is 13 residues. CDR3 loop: CASSMAGLNTIYF. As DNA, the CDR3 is TGTGCCAGTAGTATGGCTGGGCTAAACACCATATATTTT. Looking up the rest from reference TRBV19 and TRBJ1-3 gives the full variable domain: DGGITQSPKYLFRKEGQNVTLSCEQNLNHDAMYWYRQDPGQGLRLIYYSQIVNDFQKGDIAEGYSVSREKKESFPLTVTSAQKNPTAFYLCASSMAGLNTIYFGEGSWLTVV.

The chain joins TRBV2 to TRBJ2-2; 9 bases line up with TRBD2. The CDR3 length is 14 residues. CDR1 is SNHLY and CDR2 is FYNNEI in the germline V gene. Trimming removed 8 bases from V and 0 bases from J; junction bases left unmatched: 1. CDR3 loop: CASRGGANTGELFF. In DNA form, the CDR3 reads TGTGCCAGCCGCGGGGGGGCGAACACCGGGGAGCTGTTTTTT. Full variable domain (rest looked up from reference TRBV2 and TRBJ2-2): EPEVTQTPSHQVTQMGQEVILRCVPISNHLYFYWYRQILGQKVEFLVSFYNNEISEKSEIFDDQFSVERPDGSNFTLKIRSTKLEDSAMYFCASRGGANTGELFFGEGSRLTVL.

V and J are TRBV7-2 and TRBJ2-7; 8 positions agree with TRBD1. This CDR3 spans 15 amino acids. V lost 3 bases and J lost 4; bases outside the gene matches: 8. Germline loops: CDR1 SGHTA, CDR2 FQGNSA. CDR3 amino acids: CASSLGQVGVYEQYF. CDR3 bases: TGTGCCAGCAGCTTGGGACAGGTTGGGGTGTACGAGCAGTACTTC. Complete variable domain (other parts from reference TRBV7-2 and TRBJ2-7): GAGVSQSPSNKVTEKGKDVELRCDPISGHTALYWYRQSLGQGLEFLIYFQGNSAPDKSGLPSDRFSAERTGGSVSTLTIQRTQQEDSAVYLCASSLGQVGVYEQYFGPGTRLTVT.

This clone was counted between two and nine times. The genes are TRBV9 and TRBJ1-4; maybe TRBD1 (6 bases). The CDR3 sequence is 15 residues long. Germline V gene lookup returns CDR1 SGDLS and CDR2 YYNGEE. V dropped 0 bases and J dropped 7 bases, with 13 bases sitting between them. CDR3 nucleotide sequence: TGTGCCAGCAGCGTAGCCGGGACACCGATTGAAAAACTGTTTTTT. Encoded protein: CASSVAGTPIEKLFF. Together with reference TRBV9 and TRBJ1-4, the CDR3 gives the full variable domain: DSGVTQTPKHLITATGQRVTLRCSPRSGDLSVYWYQQSLDQGLQFLIQYYNGEERAKGNILERFSAQQFPDLHSELNLSSLELGDSALYFCASSVAGTPIEKLFFGSGTQLSVL.